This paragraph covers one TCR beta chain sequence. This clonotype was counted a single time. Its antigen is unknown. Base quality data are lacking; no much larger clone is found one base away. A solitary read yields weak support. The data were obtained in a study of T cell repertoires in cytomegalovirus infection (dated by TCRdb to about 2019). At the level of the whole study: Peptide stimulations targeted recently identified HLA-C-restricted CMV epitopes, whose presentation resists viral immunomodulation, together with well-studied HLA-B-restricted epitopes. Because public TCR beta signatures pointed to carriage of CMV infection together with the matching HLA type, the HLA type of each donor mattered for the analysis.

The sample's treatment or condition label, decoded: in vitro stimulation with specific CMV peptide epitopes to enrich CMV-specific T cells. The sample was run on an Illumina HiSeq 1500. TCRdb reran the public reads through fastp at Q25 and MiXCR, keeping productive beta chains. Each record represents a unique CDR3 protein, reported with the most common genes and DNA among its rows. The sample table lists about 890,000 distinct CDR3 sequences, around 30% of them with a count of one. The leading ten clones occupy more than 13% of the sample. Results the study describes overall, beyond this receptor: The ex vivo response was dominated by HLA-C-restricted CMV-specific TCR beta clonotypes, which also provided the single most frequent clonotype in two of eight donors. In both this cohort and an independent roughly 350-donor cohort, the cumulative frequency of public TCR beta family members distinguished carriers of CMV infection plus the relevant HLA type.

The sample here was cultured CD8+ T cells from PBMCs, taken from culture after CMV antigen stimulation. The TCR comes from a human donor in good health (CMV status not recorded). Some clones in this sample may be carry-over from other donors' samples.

This receptor has the CDR3 CASSPATDRFLAKNIQYF. The nucleotide sequence is TGTGCCAGCTCACCGGCGACAGATAGATTCCTAGCCAAAAACATTCAGTACTTC. The chain employs TRBV18 and TRBJ2-4; possibly the D gene is TRBD1, per 5 matching bases. Trimming removed 3 bases from V and 0 bases from J, leaving 18 bases between the germline ends. The CDR1 and CDR2 encoded by the germline V gene are KGHSH and LQKENI. The cysteine opens and the phenylalanine closes a CDR3 of 18 amino acids. The CDR3 DNA has 54 bases and is translated from base 1.